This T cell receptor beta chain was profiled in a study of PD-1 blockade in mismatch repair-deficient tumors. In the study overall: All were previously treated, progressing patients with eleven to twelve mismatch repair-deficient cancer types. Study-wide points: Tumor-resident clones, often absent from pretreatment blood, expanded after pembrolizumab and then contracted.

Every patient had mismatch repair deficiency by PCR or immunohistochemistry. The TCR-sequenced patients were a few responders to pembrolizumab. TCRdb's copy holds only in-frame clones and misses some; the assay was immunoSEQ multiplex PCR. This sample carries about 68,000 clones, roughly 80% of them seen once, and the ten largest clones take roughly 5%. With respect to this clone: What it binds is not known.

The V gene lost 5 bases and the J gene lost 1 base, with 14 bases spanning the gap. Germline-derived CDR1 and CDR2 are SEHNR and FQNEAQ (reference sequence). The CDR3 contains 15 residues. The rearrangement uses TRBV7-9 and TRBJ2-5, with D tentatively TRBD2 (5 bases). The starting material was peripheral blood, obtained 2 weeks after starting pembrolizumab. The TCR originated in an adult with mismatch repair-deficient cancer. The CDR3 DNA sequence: TGTGCCAGCAGCCTCGTACTAGTGGGCCAAGAGACCCAGTACTTC. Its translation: CASSLVLVGQETQYF.